This is a list of T cell receptor beta chains from one sample in a study of T cells in Graves' hyperthyroidism and ophthalmopathy. TCRdb ran MiXCR on the multiplex PCR reads and lists one entry per CDR3 protein. The table has hundreds of thousands of distinct CDR3 sequences, roughly 14% seen once. The sequenced sample was blood. The receptors here all came from a woman aged 40 to 49 with Graves' ophthalmopathy. CDR3s include the opening cysteine and the closing phenylalanine or tryptophan. Fields, in order: clone size, V gene, D gene, J gene, CDR3 DNA, CDR3 protein. A D gene is named only where the DNA matches it firmly. Clone size is given for some rows only: seen once, a few or many times, or a class if the clone is expanded.

>many|TRBV15|.|TRBJ1-2
TGTGCCACCAGCACCTGGAACTATGGCTACACCTTC
CATSTWNYGYTF
>.|TRBV20-1|.|TRBJ1-1
TGCAGTGCTAGGAGTCAGGGGCTCACTGAAGCTTTCTTT
CSARSQGLTEAFF
>many|TRBV19|.|TRBJ1-6
TGTGCCAGCATGGACAGTTCCTTACCTAATTCACCCCTCCACTTT
CASMDSSLPNSPLHF
>many|TRBV7-2|TRBD2|TRBJ2-7
TGTGCCAGCAGCTTCCAGCCGACTAGCGGGAGCCCCTACGAGCAGTACTTC
CASSFQPTSGSPYEQYF
>many|TRBV5-1|TRBD2|TRBJ2-7
TGCGCCAGCAGCTTCGGGACTAGCGGCACCTACGAGCAGTACTTC
CASSFGTSGTYEQYF
>many|TRBV28|.|TRBJ1-1
TGTGCAGCGGCGGGGTGGAACACTGAAGCTTTCTTT
CAAAGWNTEAFF
>many|TRBV19|TRBD1|TRBJ1-5
TGTGCCAGTAGTATCCTGGGACAGGGGGCATTTTATAGCAATCAGCCCCAGCATTTT
CASSILGQGAFYSNQPQHF
>many|TRBV6-2/TRBV6-3|.|TRBJ2-7
TGTGCCAGCAGTTACGGGTTTAGGACTGCGGTCGAGCAGTACTTC
CASSYGFRTAVEQYF
>many|TRBV28|.|TRBJ2-7
TGTGCCAGCCACAGAAAAATTTCAGAGACCTACGAGCAGTACTTC
CASHRKISETYEQYF
>many|TRBV29-1|TRBD1|TRBJ1-1
TGCAGCGCACAGGACAGGGGCTCCAGCGCTGCTTTCTTT
CSAQDRGSSAAFF
>many|TRBV13|.|TRBJ2-5
TGTGCCAGCAGGAGCACCAAGCGGGAGACCCAGTACTTC
CASRSTKRETQYF
>many|TRBV12-3/TRBV12-4|.|TRBJ1-1
TGTGCCAGCAGTTTTTTTCCCCGGGCTGAAGCTTTCTTT
CASSFFPRAEAFF
>many|TRBV19|TRBD1|TRBJ2-5
TGTGCCAGTAGTATGCAGACAGGGGGCCAGGAGACCCAGTACTTC
CASSMQTGGQETQYF
>few|TRBV28|TRBD2|TRBJ2-7
TGTGCCAGCAGTTACCCTCGTATAGCGGGAGAACGGTACGAGCAGTACTTC
CASSYPRIAGERYEQYF
>few|TRBV5-1|.|TRBJ2-5
TGCGCCAGCAGCTTGAGGGGAGTGACCCAGTACTTC
CASSLRGVTQYF
>many|TRBV15|.|TRBJ1-5
TGTGCCACCAGCATAGCCGGGACATTTAATCAGCCCCAGCATTTT
CATSIAGTFNQPQHF
>many|TRBV29-1|.|TRBJ1-2
TGCAGCGTTGAAGATTGGGCCAAACATGGCTACACCTTC
CSVEDWAKHGYTF
>few|TRBV24-1|.|TRBJ2-6
TGTGCCACCAGTGATTCTGACTCTGGGGCCAACGTCCTGACTTTC
CATSDSDSGANVLTF
>many|TRBV6-2/TRBV6-3|TRBD2|TRBJ2-6
TGTGCCAGCAGTTACGGGGTCGGGAGGAGCTCTGGGGCCAACGTCCTGACTTTC
CASSYGVGRSSGANVLTF
>many|TRBV28|TRBD2|TRBJ2-1
TGTGCCAGCAGCGTCCCGGGACTAGCGAGCCCTAAGCAGTTCTTC
CASSVPGLASPKQFF
>many|TRBV6-2/TRBV6-3|.|TRBJ1-2
TGTGCCAGCAGCTACTTTTCGGGCGGGAGTGGCTACACCTTC
CASSYFSGGSGYTF
>many|TRBV15|.|TRBJ1-2
TGTGCCACCAGCAGAGATCTGGGGGCGGATGGCTACACCTTC
CATSRDLGADGYTF
>few|TRBV2|.|TRBJ2-7
TGTGCCGGCAGGGGGGTCTCCTACGAGCAGTACTTC
CAGRGVSYEQYF
>many|TRBV12-3/TRBV12-4|TRBD1|TRBJ1-1
TGTGCCAGCAGTCGGACAGGGAGGACTGAAGCTTTCTTT
CASSRTGRTEAFF
>few|TRBV11-2|.|TRBJ2-7
TGTGCCAGCAGCTTAGGAAGAAGTCGGGCTGTCTCCTACGAGCAGTACTTC
CASSLGRSRAVSYEQYF
>few|TRBV28|.|TRBJ2-7
TGTGCCAGCAGTGGACCCTCCCCACCGAGGTTCGGCCACGAGCAGTACTTC
CASSGPSPPRFGHEQYF
>.|TRBV28|TRBD1|TRBJ1-2
TGTGCCAGCAGGACCGGGACAGGGGTTCAAGGTGGCTACACCTTC
CASRTGTGVQGGYTF
>many|TRBV6-2/TRBV6-3|.|TRBJ2-7
TGTGCCAGCACCAACTCACACTACGAGCAGTACTTC
CASTNSHYEQYF
>many|TRBV6-5|TRBD2|TRBJ2-7
TGTGCCAGCAGTTATTTCCCAGCGGGAGGAGCCGAGCAGTACTTC
CASSYFPAGGAEQYF
>few|TRBV12-3/TRBV12-4|.|TRBJ2-7
TGTGCCAGCAGCCGGGACGACAGGTTCGAGCAGTACTTC
CASSRDDRFEQYF
>.|TRBV3-1|TRBD2|TRBJ2-7
TGTGCCAGCGGCCCGAGCGGGAGGGCCGATTACGAGCAGTACTTC
CASGPSGRADYEQYF
>few|TRBV13|.|TRBJ2-7
TGTGCCAGCAGCCCTCGTTACGGGACTTCCGAGGGCTACGAGCAGTACTTC
CASSPRYGTSEGYEQYF
>.|TRBV20-1|TRBD1|TRBJ1-5
TGCAGTGGGGCACCTGGGACAGGGAATCAGCCCCAGCATTTT
CSGAPGTGNQPQHF
>many|TRBV7-9|TRBD1|TRBJ1-5
TGTGCCAGCAGCCATGGGACAGGGGATCAGCCCCAGCATTTT
CASSHGTGDQPQHF
>.|TRBV12-3/TRBV12-4|.|TRBJ2-1
TGTGCCAGCAACCCCAGGGTAAGCTCCTACAATGAGCAGTTCTTC
CASNPRVSSYNEQFF
>many|TRBV29-1|TRBD2|TRBJ2-3
TGCAGCGTTGCAACATTAGCGGGAGCGATAGATACGCAGTATTTT
CSVATLAGAIDTQYF
>many|TRBV2|.|TRBJ2-7
TGTGCCAGCAGGGTCGGCACCTACGAGCAGTACTTC
CASRVGTYEQYF
>.|TRBV29-1|TRBD1|TRBJ2-6
TGCAGCGTTAAGGGACAGGGTGCTGGGGCCAACGTCCTGACTTTC
CSVKGQGAGANVLTF
>many|TRBV12-3/TRBV12-4|.|TRBJ2-7
TGTGCCAGCAGGTCGGGACTCCTGTACCCGCAGTACTTC
CASRSGLLYPQYF
>many|TRBV28|TRBD1|TRBJ1-1
TGTGCCAGCAGCCCACAGGGGTCGAACACTGAAGCTTTCTTT
CASSPQGSNTEAFF